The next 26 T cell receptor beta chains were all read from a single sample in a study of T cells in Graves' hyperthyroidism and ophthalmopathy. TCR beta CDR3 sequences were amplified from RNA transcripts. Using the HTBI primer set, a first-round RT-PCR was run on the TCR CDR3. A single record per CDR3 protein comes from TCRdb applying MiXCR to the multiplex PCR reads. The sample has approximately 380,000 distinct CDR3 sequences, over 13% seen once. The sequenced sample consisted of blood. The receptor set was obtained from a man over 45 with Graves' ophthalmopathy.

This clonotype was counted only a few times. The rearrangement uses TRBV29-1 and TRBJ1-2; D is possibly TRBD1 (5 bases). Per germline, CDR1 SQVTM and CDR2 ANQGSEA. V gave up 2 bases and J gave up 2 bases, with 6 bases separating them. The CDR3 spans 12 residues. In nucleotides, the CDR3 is TGCAGCGTTGAACAGGGAAACTATGGCTACACCTTC. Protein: CSVEQGNYGYTF.

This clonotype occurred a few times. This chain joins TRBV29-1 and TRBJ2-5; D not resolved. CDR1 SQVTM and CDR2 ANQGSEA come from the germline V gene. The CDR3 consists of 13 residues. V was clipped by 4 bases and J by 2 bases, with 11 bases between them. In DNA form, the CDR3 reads TGCAGCGTTGGCTCCGTAACTCAAGAGACCCAGTACTTC. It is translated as CSVGSVTQETQYF. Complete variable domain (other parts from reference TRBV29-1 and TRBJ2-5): SAVISQKPSRDICQRGTSLTIQCQVDSQVTMMFWYRQQPGQSLTLIATANQGSEATYESGFVIDKFPISRPNLTFSTLTVSNMSPEDSSIYLCSVGSVTQETQYFGPGTRLLVL.

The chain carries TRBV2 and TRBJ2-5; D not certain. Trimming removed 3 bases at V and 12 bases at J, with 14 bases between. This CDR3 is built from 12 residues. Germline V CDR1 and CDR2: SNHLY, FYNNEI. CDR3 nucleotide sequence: TGTGCCAGCAGTGATGCCCAAACGTATGAGTACTTC. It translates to CASSDAQTYEYF.

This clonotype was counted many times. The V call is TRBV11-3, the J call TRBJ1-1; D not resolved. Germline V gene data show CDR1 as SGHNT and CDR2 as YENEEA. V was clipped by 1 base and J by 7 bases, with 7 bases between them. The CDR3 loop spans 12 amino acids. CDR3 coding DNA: TGTGCCAGCAGCTTAGGGCGGAGTGAAGCTTTCTTT. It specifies CASSLGRSEAFF.

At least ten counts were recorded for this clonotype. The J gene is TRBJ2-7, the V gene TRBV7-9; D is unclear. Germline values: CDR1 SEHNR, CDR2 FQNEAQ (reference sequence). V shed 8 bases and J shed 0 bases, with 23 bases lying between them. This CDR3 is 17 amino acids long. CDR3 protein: CASVPMKGGQSSYEQYF. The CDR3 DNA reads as TGTGCCAGCGTCCCTATGAAGGGCGGCCAGAGCTCCTACGAGCAGTACTTC.

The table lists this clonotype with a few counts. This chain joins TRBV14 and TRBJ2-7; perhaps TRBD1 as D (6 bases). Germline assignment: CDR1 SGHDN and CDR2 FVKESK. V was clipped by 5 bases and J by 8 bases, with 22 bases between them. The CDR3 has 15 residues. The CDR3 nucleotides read TGTGCCAGCAGCTTAAGGGACACCTACTACGTGAAGCAGTACTTC. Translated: CASSLRDTYYVKQYF.

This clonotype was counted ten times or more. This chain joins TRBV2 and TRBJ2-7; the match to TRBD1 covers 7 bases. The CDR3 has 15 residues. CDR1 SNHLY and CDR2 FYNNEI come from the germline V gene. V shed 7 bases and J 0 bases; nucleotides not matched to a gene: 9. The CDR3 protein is CASTRTGASSYEQYF. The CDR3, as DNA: TGTGCCAGCACTAGGACAGGTGCAAGCTCCTACGAGCAGTACTTC.

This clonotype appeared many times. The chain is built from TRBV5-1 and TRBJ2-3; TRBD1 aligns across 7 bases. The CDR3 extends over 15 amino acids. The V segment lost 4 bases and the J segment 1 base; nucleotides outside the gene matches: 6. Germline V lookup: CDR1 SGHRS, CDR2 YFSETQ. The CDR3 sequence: CASSGGQERTDTQYF. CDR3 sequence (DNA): TGCGCCAGCAGCGGCGGACAGGAACGCACAGATACGCAGTATTTT.

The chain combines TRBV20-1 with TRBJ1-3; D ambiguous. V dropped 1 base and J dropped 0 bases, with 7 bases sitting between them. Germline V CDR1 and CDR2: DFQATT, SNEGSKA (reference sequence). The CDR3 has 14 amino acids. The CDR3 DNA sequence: TGCAGTGCTAGAGGGGTCTTCTCTGGAAACACCATATATTTT. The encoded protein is CSARGVFSGNTIYF.

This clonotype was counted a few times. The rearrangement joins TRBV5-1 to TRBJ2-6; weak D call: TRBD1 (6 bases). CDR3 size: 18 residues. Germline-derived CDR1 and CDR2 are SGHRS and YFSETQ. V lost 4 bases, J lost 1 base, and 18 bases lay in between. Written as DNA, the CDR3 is TGCGCCAGCAGCGCACACCCAGGGGCTATTTCTGGGGCCAACGTCCTGACTTTC. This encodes CASSAHPGAISGANVLTF.

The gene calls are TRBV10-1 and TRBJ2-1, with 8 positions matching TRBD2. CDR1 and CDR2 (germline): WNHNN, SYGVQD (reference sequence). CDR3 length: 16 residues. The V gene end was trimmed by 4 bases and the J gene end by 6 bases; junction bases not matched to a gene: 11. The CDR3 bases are TGCGCCAGCAGTGTTTCGGCGGGAGGCGCCTTCAATGAGCAGTTCTTC. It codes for CASSVSAGGAFNEQFF.

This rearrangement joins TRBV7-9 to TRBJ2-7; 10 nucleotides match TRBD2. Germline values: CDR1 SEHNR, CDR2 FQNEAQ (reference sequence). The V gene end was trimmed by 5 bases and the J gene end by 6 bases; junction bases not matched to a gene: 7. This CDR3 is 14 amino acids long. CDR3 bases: TGTGCCAGCAGCACTAGCGGGATAGGTTTCGAGCAGTACTTC. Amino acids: CASSTSGIGFEQYF.

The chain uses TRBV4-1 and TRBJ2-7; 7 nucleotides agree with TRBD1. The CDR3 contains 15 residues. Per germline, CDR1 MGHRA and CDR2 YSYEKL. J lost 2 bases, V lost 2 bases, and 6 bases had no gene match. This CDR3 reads CASSQSQGSPYEQYF. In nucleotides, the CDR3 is TGCGCCAGCAGCCAATCACAGGGGTCCCCCTACGAGCAGTACTTC.

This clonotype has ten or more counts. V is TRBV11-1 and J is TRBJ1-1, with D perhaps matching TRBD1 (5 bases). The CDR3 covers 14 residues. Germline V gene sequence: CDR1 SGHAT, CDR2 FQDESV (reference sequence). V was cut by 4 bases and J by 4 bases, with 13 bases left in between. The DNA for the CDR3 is TGTGCCAGCAGCTCCGGGACCACCCTCACTGAAGCTTTCTTT. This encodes CASSSGTTLTEAFF. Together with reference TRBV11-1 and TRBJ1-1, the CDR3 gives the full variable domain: EAEVAQSPRYKITEKSQAVAFWCDPISGHATLYWYRQILGQGPELLVQFQDESVVDDSQLPKDRFSAERLKGVDSTLKIQPAELGDSAMYLCASSSGTTLTEAFFGQGTRLTVV.

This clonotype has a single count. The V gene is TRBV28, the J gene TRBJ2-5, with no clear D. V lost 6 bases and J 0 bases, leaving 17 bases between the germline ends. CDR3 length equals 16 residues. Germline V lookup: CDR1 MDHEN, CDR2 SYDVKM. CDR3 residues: CASSQMASIHQETQYF. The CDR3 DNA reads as TGTGCCAGCAGCCAGATGGCCTCCATTCACCAAGAGACCCAGTACTTC.

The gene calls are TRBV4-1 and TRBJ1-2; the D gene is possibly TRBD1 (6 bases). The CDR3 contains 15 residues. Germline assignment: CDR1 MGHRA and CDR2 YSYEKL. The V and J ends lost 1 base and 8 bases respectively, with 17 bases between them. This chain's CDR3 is CASSQAQQGYEGYTF. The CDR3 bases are TGCGCCAGCAGCCAAGCCCAACAGGGTTACGAAGGCTACACCTTC.

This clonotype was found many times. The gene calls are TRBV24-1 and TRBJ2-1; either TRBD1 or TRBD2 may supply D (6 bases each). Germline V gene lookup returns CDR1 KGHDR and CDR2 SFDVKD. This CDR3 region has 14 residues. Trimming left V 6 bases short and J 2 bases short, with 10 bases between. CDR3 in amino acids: CATSRGQAYNEQFF. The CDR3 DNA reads TGTGCCACCAGTCGGGGGCAAGCCTACAATGAGCAGTTCTTC.

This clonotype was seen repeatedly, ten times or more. The CDR3 nucleotides read TGCAGTGCTAGCGGTACGACTAGCGGTGAGACCCAGTACTTC. It specifies CSASGTTSGETQYF. V is TRBV20-1 and J is TRBJ2-5; 9 bases match TRBD2. The trim removed 3 bases at V and 5 bases at J, leaving 7 bases unmatched. The CDR3 has 14 amino acids. CDR1 DFQATT and CDR2 SNEGSKA come from the germline V gene (reference sequence).

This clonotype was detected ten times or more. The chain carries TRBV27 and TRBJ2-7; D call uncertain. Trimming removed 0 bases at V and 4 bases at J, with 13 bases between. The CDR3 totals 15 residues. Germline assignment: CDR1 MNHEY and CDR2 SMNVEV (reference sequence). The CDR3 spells CASSLSGRWEYEQYF. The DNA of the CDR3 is TGTGCCAGCAGTTTATCCGGACGGTGGGAATACGAGCAGTACTTC.

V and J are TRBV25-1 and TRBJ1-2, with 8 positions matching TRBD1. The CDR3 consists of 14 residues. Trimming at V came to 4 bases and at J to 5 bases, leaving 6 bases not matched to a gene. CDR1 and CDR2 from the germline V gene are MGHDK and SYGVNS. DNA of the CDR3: TGTGCCAGCAGTGGGGACAGGCCTCTTTATGGCTACACCTTC. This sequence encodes CASSGDRPLYGYTF.

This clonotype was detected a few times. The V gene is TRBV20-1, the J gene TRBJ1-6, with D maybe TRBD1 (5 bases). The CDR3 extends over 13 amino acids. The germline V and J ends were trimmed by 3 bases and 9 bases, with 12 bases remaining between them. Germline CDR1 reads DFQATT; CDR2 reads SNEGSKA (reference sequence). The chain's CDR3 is CSASPQGGSPLHF. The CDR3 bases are TGCAGTGCTAGTCCGCAGGGAGGTTCACCCCTCCACTTT.

The CDR3 spells CSVRRQETQYF. CDR3 nucleotides: TGCAGTGTACGTCGGCAAGAGACCCAGTACTTC. The chain combines TRBV20-1 with TRBJ2-5, with D unresolved. The CDR3 is made up of 11 amino acids. The germline V gene encodes CDR1 DFQATT and CDR2 SNEGSKA (reference sequence). With 7 bases removed from V and 2 bases from J, the gap between germline ends came to 8 bases.

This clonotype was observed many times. The CDR3 bases are TGTGCCAGCAGCTTAGCGGTACTGCTTAATGAGCAGTTCTTC. The encoded protein is CASSLAVLLNEQFF. V and J are TRBV7-2 and TRBJ2-1; D gene uncertain. Germline lookup yields CDR1 SGHTA and CDR2 FQGNSA. The CDR3 length is 14 residues. The V and J ends lost 0 bases and 7 bases respectively, with 10 bases between them.

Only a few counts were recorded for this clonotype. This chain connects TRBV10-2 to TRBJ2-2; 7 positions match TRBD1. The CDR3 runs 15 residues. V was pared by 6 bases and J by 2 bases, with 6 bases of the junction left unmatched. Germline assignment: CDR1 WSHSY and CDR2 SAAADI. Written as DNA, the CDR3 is TGCGCCAGCAGGTCCCGGGACAGCAACACCGGGGAGCTGTTTTTT. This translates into CASRSRDSNTGELFF.

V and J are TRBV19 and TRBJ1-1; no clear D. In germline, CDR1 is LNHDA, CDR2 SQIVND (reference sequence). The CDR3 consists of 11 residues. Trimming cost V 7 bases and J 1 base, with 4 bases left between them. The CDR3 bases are TGTGCCAGTATCCGGAACACTGAAGCTTTCTTT. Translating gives CASIRNTEAFF.

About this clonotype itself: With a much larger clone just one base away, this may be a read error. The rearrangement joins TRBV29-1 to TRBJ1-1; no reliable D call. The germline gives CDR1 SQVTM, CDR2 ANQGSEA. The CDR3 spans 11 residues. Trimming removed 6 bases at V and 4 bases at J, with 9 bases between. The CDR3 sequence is CSVTFSTEAFF. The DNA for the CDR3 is TGCAGCGTGACCTTTAGCACTGAAGCTTTCTTT.